These 3 T cell receptor beta chains were all obtained from the same sample, sequenced in a study of T and B cells in COVID-19 patients. Each TRB amplification used about 220-500 ng of genomic DNA from blood. BIOMED2 TRB-A/B primer pools were used in multiplex TRB PCR. Using its own MiXCR run on the multiplex PCR reads, TCRdb lists one record per CDR3 protein. Of some 17,000 distinct CDR3 sequences in the sample, 27% were seen once. Sequencing input: blood. These receptors came from a human donor who had recovered from COVID-19.

This clonotype was found many times. The rearrangement links TRBV6-5 to TRBJ1-2; 10 bases match TRBD1. V lost 2 bases, J lost 4 bases, and 7 bases stayed unmatched. This CDR3 contains 16 residues. Germline lookup yields CDR1 MNHEY and CDR2 SVGAGI. The CDR3: CASSYIRTGGSYGYTF. CDR3 coding DNA: TGTGCCAGCAGTTACATTCGGACAGGGGGATCCTATGGCTACACCTTC.

Remarks on this clonotype: The junction departs from germline at one end; a sequencing error may be responsible. The chain is built from TRBV5-6 and TRBJ1-2; D not certain. This CDR3 contains 14 residues. The germline V gene encodes CDR1 SGHDT and CDR2 YYEEEE. In DNA form, the CDR3 reads TGTACCAGCAGCCCGAGACAAGGGAACTATGGCTACACCTTC. Its translation is CTSSPRQGNYGYTF.

V is TRBV30 and J is TRBJ1-1; no definite D call. V shed 2 bases and J shed 3 bases, with 13 bases lying between them. Germline CDR1 GTSNPN, CDR2 SVGIG (reference sequence). The CDR3 extends over 14 amino acids. This CDR3 reads CAWSKNTRYTEAFF. CDR3 sequence (DNA): TGTGCCTGGAGTAAAAATACCAGGTACACTGAAGCTTTCTTT.